The rows below give T cell receptor beta chains drawn from one sample of a study of OX40 agonist ivuxolimab in advanced cancers. Profiled with immunoSEQ multiplex PCR; TCRdb holds only in-frame clones, not every one. The table includes 76,000 or so clones, 65% to 90% detected once. This specimen consisted of CD4+ or CD8+ T cells sorted from blood, obtained in a trial of the OX40 agonist ivuxolimab. These receptor sequences come from an adult with an advanced solid tumor such as melanoma, head and neck, liver or kidney cancer. CDR3s include the opening cysteine and the closing phenylalanine or tryptophan. The size field is filled for only some rows; it gives once, few, many or a size class.

v_call: TRBV28
clone_size: -
j_call: TRBJ1-4
cdr3_aa: CASSAQRRGNEKLFF

v_call: TRBV6-4
clone_size: few
j_call: TRBJ1-6
cdr3_aa: CASRYSPLHF

v_call: TRBV5-1
clone_size: -
j_call: TRBJ1-6
cdr3_aa: CASSQNPAGAGSPLHF

v_call: TRBV6-5
clone_size: once
j_call: TRBJ1-4
cdr3_aa: CASSYGGGQNEKLFF

v_call: TRBV19
clone_size: few
j_call: TRBJ1-1
cdr3_aa: CASSEPNTEAFF

v_call: TRBV30
clone_size: few
j_call: TRBJ2-2
cdr3_aa: CAWSLLAGVGELFF

v_call: TRBV19
clone_size: -
j_call: TRBJ1-5
cdr3_aa: CASSMSVGSNQPQHF

v_call: TRBV2
clone_size: -
j_call: TRBJ1-6
cdr3_aa: CASSELQGWSPLHF

v_call: TRBV4-1
clone_size: -
j_call: TRBJ1-1
cdr3_aa: CASSQAGGRGTEAFF

v_call: TRBV7-9
clone_size: few
j_call: TRBJ1-1
cdr3_aa: CASSSDRALNTEAFF

v_call: TRBV6-5
clone_size: -
j_call: TRBJ1-5
cdr3_aa: CASSIGTGHQPQHF

v_call: TRBV7-2
clone_size: -
j_call: TRBJ1-2
cdr3_aa: CASSFNYGYTF

v_call: TRBV5-1
clone_size: -
j_call: TRBJ2-2
cdr3_aa: CASSLGPAGGTGELFF

v_call: TRBV30
clone_size: -
j_call: TRBJ1-2
cdr3_aa: CAWSPRMGPRERRKNYGYTF

v_call: TRBV6-5
clone_size: -
j_call: TRBJ2-7
cdr3_aa: CASSTGRTYEQYF

v_call: TRBV2
clone_size: -
j_call: TRBJ1-1
cdr3_aa: CASSELGAESTEAFF

v_call: TRBV19
clone_size: -
j_call: TRBJ2-5
cdr3_aa: CASSLRGGGETQYF

v_call: TRBV5-1
clone_size: -
j_call: TRBJ2-1
cdr3_aa: CASSLSGNGANEQFF

v_call: TRBV4-1
clone_size: -
j_call: TRBJ2-3
cdr3_aa: CASSQDSSLSTDTQYF

v_call: TRBV5-1
clone_size: -
j_call: TRBJ2-7
cdr3_aa: CASSLGVGLSSYEQYF

v_call: TRBV6-6
clone_size: once
j_call: TRBJ1-5
cdr3_aa: CASSLRSNQPQHF

v_call: TRBV19
clone_size: -
j_call: TRBJ1-5
cdr3_aa: CASSREFSNQPQHF

v_call: TRBV18
clone_size: -
j_call: TRBJ1-4
cdr3_aa: CASSPKTGGRIEKLFF

v_call: TRBV7-8
clone_size: -
j_call: TRBJ2-3
cdr3_aa: CASSSGASGAFWTDTQYF

v_call: TRBV4-3
clone_size: -
j_call: TRBJ2-7
cdr3_aa: CASSVQGGAYEQYF

v_call: TRBV7-9
clone_size: -
j_call: TRBJ2-3
cdr3_aa: CASSHLGGRGPLHPYF

v_call: TRBV29-1
clone_size: once
j_call: TRBJ2-3
cdr3_aa: CSVVRDTQYF

v_call: TRBV6-6
clone_size: -
j_call: TRBJ1-5
cdr3_aa: CASSLNRIFQPQHF

v_call: TRBV7-2
clone_size: -
j_call: TRBJ1-4
cdr3_aa: CASSFSGLTNEKLFF

v_call: TRBV7-3
clone_size: -
j_call: TRBJ1-6
cdr3_aa: CASSSNPQGINSPLHF

v_call: TRBV6-6
clone_size: -
j_call: TRBJ1-2
cdr3_aa: CASTLGQEPRGYTF

v_call: TRBV5-5
clone_size: -
j_call: TRBJ2-7
cdr3_aa: CASSRGTSVPYEQYF

v_call: TRBV5-1
clone_size: -
j_call: TRBJ2-2
cdr3_aa: CASSPRETGELFF

v_call: TRBV7-9
clone_size: -
j_call: TRBJ2-3
cdr3_aa: CASSLSQSTDTQYF

v_call: TRBV11-1
clone_size: -
j_call: TRBJ2-1
cdr3_aa: CASSSGLDPSGGAGNEQFF